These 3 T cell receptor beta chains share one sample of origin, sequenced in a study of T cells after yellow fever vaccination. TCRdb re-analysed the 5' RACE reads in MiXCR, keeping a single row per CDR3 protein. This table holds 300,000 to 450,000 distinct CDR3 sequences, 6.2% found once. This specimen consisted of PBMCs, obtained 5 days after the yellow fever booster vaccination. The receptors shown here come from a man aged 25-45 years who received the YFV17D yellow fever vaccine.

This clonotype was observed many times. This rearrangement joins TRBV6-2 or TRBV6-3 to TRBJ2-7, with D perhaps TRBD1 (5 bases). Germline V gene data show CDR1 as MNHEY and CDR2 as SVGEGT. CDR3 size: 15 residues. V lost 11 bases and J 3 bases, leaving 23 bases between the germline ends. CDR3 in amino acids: CASRTRTIADYEQYF. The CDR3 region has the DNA TGTGCCTCCCGGACACGAACCATCGCAGACTACGAGCAGTACTTC.

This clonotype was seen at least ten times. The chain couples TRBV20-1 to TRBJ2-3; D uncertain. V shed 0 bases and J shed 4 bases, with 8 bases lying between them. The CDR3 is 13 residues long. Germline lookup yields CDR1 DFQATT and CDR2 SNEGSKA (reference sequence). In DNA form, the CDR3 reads TGCAGTGCTAGAGATCAAGGCCCAGATACGCAGTATTTT. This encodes CSARDQGPDTQYF.

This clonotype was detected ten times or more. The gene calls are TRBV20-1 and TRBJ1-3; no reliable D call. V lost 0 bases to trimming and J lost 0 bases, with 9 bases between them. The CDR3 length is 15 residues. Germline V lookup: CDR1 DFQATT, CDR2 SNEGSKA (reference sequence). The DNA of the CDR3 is TGCAGTGCTAGAGATAGCGGAAACTCTGGAAACACCATATATTTT. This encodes CSARDSGNSGNTIYF.